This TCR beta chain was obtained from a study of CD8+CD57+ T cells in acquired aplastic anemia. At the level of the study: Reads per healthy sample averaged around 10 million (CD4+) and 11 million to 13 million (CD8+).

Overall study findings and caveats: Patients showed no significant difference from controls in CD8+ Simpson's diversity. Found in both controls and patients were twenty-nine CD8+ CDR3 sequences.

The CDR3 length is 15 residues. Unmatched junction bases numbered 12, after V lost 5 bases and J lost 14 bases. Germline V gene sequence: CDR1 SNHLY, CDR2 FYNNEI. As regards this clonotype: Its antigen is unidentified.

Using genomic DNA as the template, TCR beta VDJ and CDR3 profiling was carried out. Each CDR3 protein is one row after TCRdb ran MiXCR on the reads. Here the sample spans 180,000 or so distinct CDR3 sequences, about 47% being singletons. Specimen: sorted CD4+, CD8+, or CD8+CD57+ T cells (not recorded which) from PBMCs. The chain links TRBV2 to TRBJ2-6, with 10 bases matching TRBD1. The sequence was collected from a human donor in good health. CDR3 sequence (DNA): TGTGCCAGCAGTACGGGGACAGGGGCCCTTCGCATCCTGACTTTC. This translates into CASSTGTGALRILTF.